A selection of T cell receptor beta chains follows, all from one sample in a study of T cell repertoires in cytomegalovirus infection. The antigens of these receptors remain unknown. TCRdb ran MiXCR on the reads and lists one entry per CDR3 protein. This table has fewer than 1,000,000 distinct CDR3 sequences, about a third appearing once. The source material was cultured CD8+ T cells from PBMCs, sampled from culture after CMV antigen stimulation. The receptors stem from a human donor in good health (CMV status not recorded). Some clones in this sample may be carry-over from other donors' samples. CDR3s include the opening cysteine and the closing phenylalanine or tryptophan. D genes are given only for firm matches. Some rows have no size entry. The others give once, few or many, or a class for an expanded clone.

d_gene	v_gene	abundance	j_gene	CDR3nt	CDR3aa
.	TRBV7-2	many	TRBJ1-1	TGTGCCAGCAGCTCGGGGAGGGGGGGACTTCACACTGAAGCTTTCTTT	CASSSGRGGLHTEAFF
.	TRBV27	few	TRBJ1-2	TGTGCCAGCAGTTTATCAAGGGGGGCCCCCTATGGCTACACCTTC	CASSLSRGAPYGYTF
TRBD2	TRBV14	few	TRBJ2-1	TGTGCCAGCAGCCGGGTACTAGCGGGGGCAAACTCCGAGCAGTTCTTC	CASSRVLAGANSEQFF
TRBD1	TRBV9	.	TRBJ2-5	TGTGCCAGCAGCGTAAGGACAGGCCCCCAAGAGACCCAGTACTTC	CASSVRTGPQETQYF
TRBD2	TRBV7-9	few	TRBJ2-5	TGTGCCAGCAGCCGACTAGCGGGGGGGAAAGAGACCCAGTACTTC	CASSRLAGGKETQYF
.	TRBV27	few	TRBJ1-1	TGTGCCAGCAGTCCCGGAACCTCCTTTGGAGCTTTCTTT	CASSPGTSFGAFF
.	TRBV27	.	TRBJ1-4	TGTGCCAGCAGTTTCGGGGGGTTTAATGAAAAACTGTTTTTT	CASSFGGFNEKLFF
TRBD1	TRBV7-9	.	TRBJ2-1	TGTGCCAGCAGCTTAGCAGGGGGCGAGTTCTTC	CASSLAGGEFF
.	TRBV7-9	many	TRBJ2-7	TGTGCCAGCAGTTCAGGCGAGCAGTACTTC	CASSSGEQYF
.	TRBV12-3/TRBV12-4	.	TRBJ2-3	TGTGCCAGCAGTTTATTGGTAATTACCACAGATACGCAGTATTTT	CASSLLVITTDTQYF
.	TRBV20-1	.	TRBJ2-1	TGCAGTACTAGATACCGGGACGGAGCCTACAATGAGCAGTTCTTC	CSTRYRDGAYNEQFF
.	TRBV19	few	TRBJ2-1	TGTGCCAGTAGTATAGTTTGGGGCACCAACAATGAGCAGTTCTTC	CASSIVWGTNNEQFF
.	TRBV19	.	TRBJ1-6	TGTGCCAGTAGTATTGGAGGTTCACCCCTCCACTTT	CASSIGGSPLHF
.	TRBV13	few	TRBJ2-1	TGTGCCAGCAGCTTAGGGGACGGAGGGGTCTGGAATGAGCAGTTCTTC	CASSLGDGGVWNEQFF
.	TRBV19	many	TRBJ1-3	TGTGCCAGCAGCGGAGGAGGAAACACCATATATTTT	CASSGGGNTIYF
.	TRBV11-3	.	TRBJ2-2	TGTGCCAGCAGCTTGTCAGCCTCAGGGGACACCGGGGAGCTGTTTTTT	CASSLSASGDTGELFF
.	TRBV7-6	many	TRBJ2-3	TGTGCCAGCAGCCCCGGGCCCCTTGGGACAGATACGCAGTATTTT	CASSPGPLGTDTQYF
.	TRBV10-3	.	TRBJ1-2	TGTGCCATCCTCTCCGGGGGTGGGGATGGCTACACCTTC	CAILSGGGDGYTF
.	TRBV27	.	TRBJ1-6	TGTGCCAGCTCACAAGGGTTTAATTCACCCCTCCACTTT	CASSQGFNSPLHF
.	TRBV4-2	.	TRBJ2-1	TGTGCCAGCAGCCAAAGGAGGGGGGGCCACAATGAGCAGTTCTTC	CASSQRRGGHNEQFF
TRBD1	TRBV18	few	TRBJ1-5	TGTGCCAGCTCCCTCCTGGACAGGGATATGCCCCAGCATTTT	CASSLLDRDMPQHF
TRBD1	TRBV5-1	many	TRBJ2-1	TGCGCCAGCAGCCTCCCGGGACAGGTCTACAATGAGCAGTTCTTC	CASSLPGQVYNEQFF
.	TRBV27	.	TRBJ1-2	TGTGCCACCTTAGCCCCCGAGGCGGGACTGAACTATGGCTACACCTTC	CATLAPEAGLNYGYTF
.	TRBV7-9	many	TRBJ2-1	TGTGCCAGCAGCTCATACGACAATGAGCAGTTCTTC	CASSSYDNEQFF
.	TRBV7-2	few	TRBJ1-3	TGTGCCAGCAGCTTAGGAGCTTACCCCGGTCAGGACACCATATATTTT	CASSLGAYPGQDTIYF
.	TRBV20-1	many	TRBJ1-6	TGCAGTGCTACGGAGTGGTCCTATAATTCACCCCTCCACTTT	CSATEWSYNSPLHF
TRBD1	TRBV6-5	.	TRBJ2-3	TGTGCCAGCAGTTACGCGGACAGGGTTACAGATACGCAGTATTTT	CASSYADRVTDTQYF
.	TRBV9	few	TRBJ2-1	TGTGCCAGCAGCCTTACTGGGGGTCACTACAATGAGCAGTTCTTC	CASSLTGGHYNEQFF
.	TRBV6-6	.	TRBJ2-4	TGTGTCAGCAGTTACTCGACAGAGTTAGCCAAAAACATTCAGTACTTC	CVSSYSTELAKNIQYF
.	TRBV6-5	.	TRBJ1-1	TGTGCCAGCCTCGGGCGAGGGCTGATTGGCACTGAAGCTTTCTTT	CASLGRGLIGTEAFF
.	TRBV14	.	TRBJ2-1	TGTGCCAGCAGCCGCGAGAGGGCCTACAATGAGCAGTTCTTC	CASSRERAYNEQFF
TRBD2	TRBV9	.	TRBJ2-2	TGTGCCAGCAGCGGGTCGGGTAGCGGGGTAGGGAACACCGGGGAGCTGTTTTTT	CASSGSGSGVGNTGELFF
.	TRBV19	.	TRBJ1-2	TGTGCCAGTAGTAACACAGGGATTCCCTATGGCTACACCTTC	CASSNTGIPYGYTF
.	TRBV6-2/TRBV6-3	.	TRBJ2-1	TGTGCCAGCAGTTACTCGAAAGGAGGGCCCAATGAGCAGTTCTTC	CASSYSKGGPNEQFF
TRBD1	TRBV2	.	TRBJ2-1	TGTGCCAGCAGGGGACAGGGGCCAGTTGAGCAGTTCTTC	CASRGQGPVEQFF
.	TRBV5-6	many	TRBJ2-7	TGTGCCAGCAGCTTGTGGACGGAGCAGTACTTC	CASSLWTEQYF
TRBD1	TRBV6-2/TRBV6-3	.	TRBJ1-1	TGTGCCAGCACCATTGCCCTTGGACAGGGATTAGACACTGAAGCTTTCTTT	CASTIALGQGLDTEAFF
.	TRBV27	.	TRBJ2-3	TGTGCCAGCAGTTGGGGGCCTAGGGATACGCAGTATTTT	CASSWGPRDTQYF
.	TRBV2	few	TRBJ2-1	TGTGCCAGCAGTCTACGCTCCAGGGAGCCCTACAATGAGCAGTTCTTC	CASSLRSREPYNEQFF
.	TRBV13	.	TRBJ2-5	TGTGCCAGCAGCTCCGTCGGGTACCAAGAGACCCAGTACTTC	CASSSVGYQETQYF
.	TRBV7-8	.	TRBJ1-2	TGTGCCAACAGCTCCCCCGGCGGGGGTAGTATTAATGGCTACACCTTC	CANSSPGGGSINGYTF
.	TRBV6-1	.	TRBJ2-4	TGTGCCAGCATCAATCGACGGGACATTCAGTACTTC	CASINRRDIQYF
TRBD2	TRBV4-3	few	TRBJ2-2	TGCGCCAGCAGCCAAGCGACTAGCGGGTCGAACACCGGGGAGCTGTTTTTT	CASSQATSGSNTGELFF